This T cell receptor beta chain was profiled in a study of metastatic and nonmetastatic thyroid tumors. Overall study context: Across blood and tumor or nodule tissue, repertoires from malignant and benign thyroid patients were compared with one another.

Using MiXCR, TCRdb reanalyzed the PCR reads. The table records approximately 79,000 clones, around 9.1% of them present only once. In its sample, this clone was seen many times. Every patient underwent thyroid surgery untreated. The CDR3 is made up of 15 amino acids. Trimming shortened V by 4 bases and J by 0 bases, and 10 bases separated the two germline ends. CDR1 and CDR2 (germline): SGHDT, YYEEEE. The gene calls are TRBV5-6 and TRBJ1-4; D not resolved. This receptor was identified in a female donor with papillary thyroid cancer or a benign thyroid nodule (not recorded which). Some clones in this sample may be carry-over from other donors' samples. The sample consisted of blood. CDR3 residues: CASSTSPATNEKLFF. The CDR3 DNA follows: TGTGCCAGCAGCACGTCACCTGCAACTAATGAAAAACTGTTTTTT.